This T cell receptor (beta chain) is drawn from a study of TIL therapy for anti-PD-1-resistant metastatic lung cancer. Study information: Tumors had a median PD-L1 proportion score of about 6.6%.

As concerns this clone: The antigen is unknown.

Time point of the sample: pre-treatment sample, taken before nivolumab and TIL therapy. This was the immunoSEQ v3 assay. Some clones are missing from TCRdb's copy, which holds only in-frame ones; the method was immunoSEQ multiplex PCR. This table holds about 43,000 clones, roughly 85% found once. The ends were cut back, 3 bases at V and 2 bases at J, with 24 bases in the middle. This CDR3 is built from 19 residues. The germline CDR1 and CDR2 sequences are SGDLS and YYNGEE. Overall study results and limits: The baseline peripheral repertoire was partially replaced by infused TIL clonotypes that later decayed.

The material sequenced was blood, taken at baseline. This sequence originates from a man between 65 and 79 years old with non-small cell lung cancer. The rearrangement uses TRBV9 and TRBJ2-1; possibly TRBD1 for D (7 bases). The DNA for the CDR3 is TGTGCCAGCAGCGGAGGAGGGGGACCCAGGGGGGACACCTACAATGAGCAGTTCTTC. It is translated as CASSGGGGPRGDTYNEQFF.